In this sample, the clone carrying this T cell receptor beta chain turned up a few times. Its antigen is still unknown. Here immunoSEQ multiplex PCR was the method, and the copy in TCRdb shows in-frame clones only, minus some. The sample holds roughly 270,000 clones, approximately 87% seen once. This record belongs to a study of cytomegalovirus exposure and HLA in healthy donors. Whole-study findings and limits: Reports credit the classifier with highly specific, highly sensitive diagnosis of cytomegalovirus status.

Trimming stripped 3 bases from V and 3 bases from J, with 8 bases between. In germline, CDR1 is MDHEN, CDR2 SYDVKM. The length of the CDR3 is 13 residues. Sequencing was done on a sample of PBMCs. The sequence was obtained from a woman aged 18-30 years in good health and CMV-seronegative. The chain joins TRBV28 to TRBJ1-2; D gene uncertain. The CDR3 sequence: CASSFATYYGYTF. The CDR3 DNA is TGTGCCAGCAGTTTTGCGACATACTATGGCTACACCTTC.